The 15 T cell receptor beta chains below were found in one sample sequenced in a study of blood T cell repertoires in COVID-19. TCRdb's copy holds only in-frame clones and misses some; the assay was immunoSEQ multiplex PCR. The table lists around 160,000 clones, under 95% of them singletons. Sequencing was performed on peripheral blood. These receptors were obtained from a man aged 55 to 69 with active or convalescent COVID-19.

The chain combines TRBV5-1 with TRBJ1-3; D perhaps matches TRBD1 (6 bases). V lost 0 bases and J 0 bases, leaving 13 bases between the germline ends. Germline CDR1 reads SGHRS; CDR2 reads YFSETQ. The CDR3 extends over 17 amino acids. This CDR3 reads CASSLGLGGTSGNTIYF. Written as DNA, the CDR3 is TGCGCCAGCAGCTTGGGGTTAGGGGGAACCTCTGGAAACACCATATATTTT. The complete variable domain, with remaining parts taken from reference TRBV5-1 and TRBJ1-3, reads KAGVTQTPRYLIKTRGQQVTLSCSPISGHRSVSWYQQTPGQGLQFLFEYFSETQRNKGNFPGRFSGRQFSNSRSEMNVSTLELGDSALYLCASSLGLGGTSGNTIYFGEGSWLTVV.

The chain couples TRBV11-2 to TRBJ1-2; D is perhaps TRBD1 (5 bases). Trimming took 4 bases from V and 4 from J, leaving 16 bases between them. The CDR3 extends over 15 amino acids. CDR1 is SGHAT and CDR2 is FQNNGV in the germline V gene. The CDR3 region has the DNA TGTGCCAGCAGCTCGGGACCCGGGGGGAGCTATGGCTACACCTTC. Encoded protein: CASSSGPGGSYGYTF.

The chain couples TRBV5-1 to TRBJ1-3; 8 nucleotides agree with TRBD1. Trimming cost V 0 bases and J 3 bases; bases outside gene matches: 11. CDR3 size: 18 residues. CDR1 and CDR2 (germline): SGHRS, YFSETQ. The CDR3 loop reads CASSLASRTGMSGNTIYF. The CDR3 DNA sequence: TGCGCCAGCAGCTTGGCCTCTAGGACAGGGATGAGTGGAAACACCATATATTTT.

In its sample, this clone was seen a few times. The chain uses TRBV10-1 and TRBJ2-7; 7 bases are shared with TRBD1. Germline assignment: CDR1 WNHNN and CDR2 SYGVQD (reference sequence). This CDR3 has 13 residues. V trimming: 6 bases; J trimming: 11 bases; junction bases outside the gene matches: 13. The CDR3 DNA reads TGCGCCAGCAGCCCGGGACAGAGCTTTGAGGAGTACTTC. Translation: CASSPGQSFEEYF.

The rearrangement uses TRBV19 and TRBJ1-1; D call uncertain. V was trimmed by 7 bases and J by 1 base, leaving 13 bases between them. Germline CDR1 LNHDA, CDR2 SQIVND (reference sequence). CDR3 length: 14 residues. The CDR3: CASNTFTGNTEAFF. The CDR3 coding sequence is TGTGCCAGTAATACCTTCACGGGGAACACTGAAGCTTTCTTT.

CDR3 in amino acids: CASSGSGPGANVLTF. The CDR3 DNA follows: TGTGCCAGCAGCGGTTCAGGGCCTGGGGCCAACGTCCTGACTTTC. This chain links TRBV3-1 (or the pseudogene TRBV3-2) with TRBJ2-6, with D maybe TRBD1 (5 bases). The CDR3 has 15 amino acids. CDR1 is LGHDT and CDR2 is YNNKEL in the germline V gene (reference sequence). Trimming pared 5 bases from V and 2 bases from J, leaving 10 bases between.

As regards this clone: Other DNA sequences in this specimen translate into the identical CDR3. The V call is TRBV5-1, the J call TRBJ2-1, with TRBD2 identical over 10 bases. CDR1 and CDR2 (germline): SGHRS, YFSETQ. The trim removed 4 bases at V and 1 base at J, leaving 2 bases unmatched. This CDR3 spans 15 amino acids. As DNA, the CDR3 is TGCGCCAGCAGCCCGACTAGCGGGTCCTACAATGAGCAGTTCTTC. Residues: CASSPTSGSYNEQFF.

The table lists this clone with a count of one. The chain couples TRBV3-1 (or the pseudogene TRBV3-2) to TRBJ1-6; no clear D gene. V shed 4 bases and J shed 3 bases, with 13 bases lying between them. The CDR3 sequence is 16 residues long. Germline V gives CDR1 LGHDT, CDR2 YNNKEL (reference sequence). Here the CDR3 DNA reads TGTGCCAGCAGCCGAAGCACCAATTTCTATAATTCACCCCTCCACTTT. This gives the protein CASSRSTNFYNSPLHF.

This sequence joins TRBV2 and TRBJ2-1; 9 nucleotides agree with TRBD2. The junction had 1 base not matched to a gene; V was cut back by 4 bases and J by 0 bases. The CDR3 has 15 residues. Germline CDR1 reads SNHLY; CDR2 reads FYNNEI. In DNA form, the CDR3 reads TGTGCCAGCAGTGTACTAGCGGGCTCCTACAATGAGCAGTTCTTC. Protein: CASSVLAGSYNEQFF. The full variable domain, with the rest looked up from reference TRBV2 and TRBJ2-1, is EPEVTQTPSHQVTQMGQEVILRCVPISNHLYFYWYRQILGQKVEFLVSFYNNEISEKSEIFDDQFSVERPDGSNFTLKIRSTKLEDSAMYFCASSVLAGSYNEQFFGPGTRLTVL.

The rearrangement joins TRBV9 to TRBJ1-4, with TRBD1 matching over 9 bases. This CDR3 has 14 residues. CDR1 is SGDLS and CDR2 is YYNGEE in the germline V gene. V trimming: 6 bases; J trimming: 9 bases; junction bases outside the gene matches: 9. The CDR3 coding sequence is TGTGCCAGCACCGCCCCGGGACAGGGAAAAAAACTGTTTTTT. This encodes CASTAPGQGKKLFF. Using reference TRBV9 and TRBJ1-4 for the parts outside the CDR3, the full variable domain is DSGVTQTPKHLITATGQRVTLRCSPRSGDLSVYWYQQSLDQGLQFLIQYYNGEERAKGNILERFSAQQFPDLHSELNLSSLELGDSALYFCASTAPGQGKKLFFGSGTQLSVL.

This chain links TRBV4-2 with TRBJ2-7, with 7 bases that match TRBD2. The germline CDR1 and CDR2 sequences are LGHNA and YNFKEQ. This CDR3 region has 17 residues. V shed 0 bases, J shed 4 bases, and the junction held 12 bases outside the gene matches. The DNA of the CDR3 is TGTGCCAGCAGCCAAGATCGAGGGCGGGAGTTCTCGTACGAGCAGTACTTC. Translating gives CASSQDRGREFSYEQYF.

V usage is TRBV4-1 and J usage is TRBJ2-5, with a weak D call TRBD2 (5 bases). The CDR3 runs to 14 residues. The V end was cut by 3 bases, the J end by 1 base, with 9 bases between. CDR1 is MGHRA, CDR2 YSYEKL, per germline. DNA of the CDR3: TGCGCCAGCAGCCATCTGGACTCCCAAGAGACCCAGTACTTC. It translates to CASSHLDSQETQYF.

CDR3 sequence (DNA): TGTGCCAGCAGTTACCGTGACTCTGGGGGCTACACCTTC. It translates to CASSYRDSGGYTF. The chain links TRBV6-5 to TRBJ1-2; D unresolved. In germline, CDR1 is MNHEY, CDR2 SVGAGI. The CDR3 consists of 13 residues. Trimming took off 2 bases at V and 8 bases at J, with 12 bases between the two ends.

The gene calls are TRBV29-1 and TRBJ1-1; weak D call: TRBD1 (6 bases). Germline CDR1 is SQVTM and CDR2 is ANQGSEA. Trimming removed 6 bases at V and 0 bases at J, with 11 bases between. CDR3 length: 13 residues. CDR3 bases: TGCAGCGTGGGGGACATCATGAACACTGAAGCTTTCTTT. Its protein product is CSVGDIMNTEAFF.

The chain links TRBV20-1 to TRBJ1-5; no clear D. CDR3 size: 12 residues. Trimming removed 5 bases from V and 2 bases from J, with 7 bases in between. CDR1 is DFQATT, CDR2 SNEGSKA, per germline (reference sequence). The CDR3 DNA reads as TGCAGTGCTGGTGGAGGCAATCAGCCCCAGCATTTT. Encoded protein: CSAGGGNQPQHF.